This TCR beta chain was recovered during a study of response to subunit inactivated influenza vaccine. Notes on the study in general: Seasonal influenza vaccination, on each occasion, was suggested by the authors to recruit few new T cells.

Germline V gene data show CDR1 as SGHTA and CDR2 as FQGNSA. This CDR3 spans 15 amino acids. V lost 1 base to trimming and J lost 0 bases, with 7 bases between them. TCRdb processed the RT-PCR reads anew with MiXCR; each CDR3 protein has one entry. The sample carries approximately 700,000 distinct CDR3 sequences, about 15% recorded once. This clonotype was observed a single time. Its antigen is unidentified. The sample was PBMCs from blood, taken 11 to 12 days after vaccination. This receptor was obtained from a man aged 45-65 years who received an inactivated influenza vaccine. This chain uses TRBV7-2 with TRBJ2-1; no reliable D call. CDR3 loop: CASSLEQSSYNEQFF. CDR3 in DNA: TGTGCCAGCAGCTTAGAACAGAGCTCCTACAATGAGCAGTTCTTC. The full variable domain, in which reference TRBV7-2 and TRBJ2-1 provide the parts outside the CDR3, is GAGVSQSPSNKVTEKGKDVELRCDPISGHTALYWYRQSLGQGLEFLIYFQGNSAPDKSGLPSDRFSAERTGGSVSTLTIQRTQQEDSAVYLCASSLEQSSYNEQFFGPGTRLTVL.